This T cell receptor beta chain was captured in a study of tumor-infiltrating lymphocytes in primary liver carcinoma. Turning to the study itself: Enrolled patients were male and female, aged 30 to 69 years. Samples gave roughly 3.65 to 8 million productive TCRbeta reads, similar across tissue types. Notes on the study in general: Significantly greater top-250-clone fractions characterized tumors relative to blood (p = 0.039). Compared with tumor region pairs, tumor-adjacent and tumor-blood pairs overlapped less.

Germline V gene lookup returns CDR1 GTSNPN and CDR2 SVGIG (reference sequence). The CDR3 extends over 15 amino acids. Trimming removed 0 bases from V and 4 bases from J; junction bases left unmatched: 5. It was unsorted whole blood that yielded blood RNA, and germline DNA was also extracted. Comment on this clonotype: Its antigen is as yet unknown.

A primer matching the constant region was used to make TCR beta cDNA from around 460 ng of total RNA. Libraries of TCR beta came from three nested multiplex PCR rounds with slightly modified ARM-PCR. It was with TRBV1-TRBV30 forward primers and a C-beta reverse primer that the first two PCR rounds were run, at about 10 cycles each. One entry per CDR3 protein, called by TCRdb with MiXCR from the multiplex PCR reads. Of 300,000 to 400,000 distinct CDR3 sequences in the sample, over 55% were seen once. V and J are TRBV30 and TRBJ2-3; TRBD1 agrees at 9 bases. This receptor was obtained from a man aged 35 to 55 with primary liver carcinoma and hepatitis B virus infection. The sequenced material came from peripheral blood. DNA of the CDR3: TGTGCCTGGAGTGTAGGGACAGGGCGGGCAGATACGCAGTATTTT. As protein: CAWSVGTGRADTQYF.